This passage covers 28 T cell receptor beta chains from one sample sequenced in a study of T-cell reconstitution after alpha-beta-depleted transplantation in children. Unique molecular identifiers were incorporated during preparation of the TCRbeta library. TCRdb processed the PCR reads anew with MiXCR; each CDR3 protein has one entry. There are roughly 200,000 distinct CDR3 sequences in the sample; around 9.2% occur only once, and less than 40% lies in the top ten. The sample was PBMCs, mostly from graft donor cells, taken 360 days after TCRalphabeta/CD19-depleted stem cell transplant. These TCRs come from a male patient aged 2-9 years who had a stem cell transplant for acute myeloid leukemia, so the T cells may come from the graft donor.

The V and J genes are TRBV5-1 and TRBJ2-5, with 8 bases lining up with TRBD1. The CDR3 consists of 14 residues. Germline assignment: CDR1 SGHRS and CDR2 YFSETQ. V dropped 3 bases and J dropped 5; count of bases not matched to a gene: 6. CDR3 protein: CASSSGQAKETQYF. CDR3 DNA sequence: TGCGCCAGCAGCTCGGGACAGGCTAAGGAGACCCAGTACTTC.

The sample holds many counts of this clonotype. V and J are TRBV20-1 and TRBJ1-5, with a possible D match to TRBD1 (6 bases). CDR1 and CDR2 (germline): DFQATT, SNEGSKA (reference sequence). V was clipped by 4 bases and J by 1 base, with 11 bases between them. This CDR3 spans 14 amino acids. This CDR3 is CSATGVRSNQPQHF. As DNA, the CDR3 is TGCAGTGCTACAGGGGTTAGGAGCAATCAGCCCCAGCATTTT.

This CDR3 reads CASSPGQGYSNQPQHF. The CDR3 DNA reads as TGCGCCAGCAGCCCAGGACAGGGCTATAGCAATCAGCCCCAGCATTTT. The chain is built from TRBV5-1 and TRBJ1-5; TRBD1 agrees at 8 bases. The CDR3 is 16 residues long. The V gene's germline CDR1 is SGHRS and CDR2 YFSETQ. V lost 4 bases and J lost 0; bases outside the gene matches: 6.

This clonotype was seen ten or more times. This chain connects TRBV12-3 or TRBV12-4 to TRBJ1-5, with D perhaps TRBD1 (5 bases). The CDR3 is 12 amino acids. Trimming shortened V by 7 bases and J by 6 bases, and 10 bases separated the two germline ends. The CDR3, as DNA: TGTGCCAGCACCCGCCAGGGTCAGCCCCAGCATTTT. Translated: CASTRQGQPQHF.

The rearrangement links TRBV12-3 or TRBV12-4 to TRBJ2-1; D possibly uses TRBD1 or TRBD2 (5 bases each). The CDR3 extends over 15 amino acids. The V end was cut by 6 bases, the J end by 1 base, with 13 bases between. The CDR3 loop reads CASRLGERSYNEQFF. CDR3 coding DNA: TGTGCCAGCAGATTGGGGGAGAGGTCCTACAATGAGCAGTTCTTC.

V is TRBV5-1 and J is TRBJ1-1, with 8 positions matching TRBD1. Germline trimming cut 3 bases from V and 5 bases from J; bases unmatched to any gene: 6. The CDR3 consists of 14 residues. The germline V gene has CDR1 SGHRS and CDR2 YFSETQ. The chain's CDR3 is CASSSTGGKTEAFF. As DNA, the CDR3 is TGCGCCAGCAGCTCTACAGGGGGGAAAACTGAAGCTTTCTTT.

The CDR3 sequence is CASSFTAGGSQTQYF. CDR3 in DNA: TGCGCCAGCAGCTTTACGGCAGGGGGCTCCCAGACCCAGTACTTC. V is TRBV5-1 and J is TRBJ2-5; 8 bases line up with TRBD1. V shed 2 bases, J shed 6 bases, and the junction held 9 bases outside the gene matches. Germline CDR1 and CDR2: SGHRS and YFSETQ. The CDR3 extends over 15 amino acids.

This clonotype has ten or more counts. The rearrangement uses TRBV25-1 and TRBJ2-7, with D hard to call. The V end was cut by 2 bases, the J end by 3 bases, with 8 bases between. This CDR3 is 13 amino acids long. In germline, CDR1 is MGHDK, CDR2 SYGVNS. This CDR3 reads CASSEVRGYEQYF. In nucleotides, the CDR3 is TGTGCCAGCAGTGAAGTCAGAGGCTACGAGCAGTACTTC.

This clonotype occurred many times. The chain recombines TRBV5-1 with TRBJ2-6; perhaps TRBD2 as D (5 bases). CDR1 is SGHRS and CDR2 is YFSETQ in the germline V gene. The length of the CDR3 is 15 residues. Trimming left V 7 bases short and J 2 bases short, with 13 bases between. The CDR3, as DNA: TGCGCCAGCTCAACCGGACTGACTGGGGCCAACGTCCTGACTTTC. Translated, it gives CASSTGLTGANVLTF.

The chain couples TRBV12-3 or TRBV12-4 to TRBJ2-2, with 10 nucleotides matching TRBD2. V lost 7 bases and J lost 4; bases outside the gene matches: 3. The CDR3 has 14 amino acids. This CDR3 is CASKERGGTGELFF. The CDR3, as DNA: TGTGCCAGCAAGGAGCGGGGGGGCACCGGGGAGCTGTTTTTT.

This clonotype was found many times. The chain carries TRBV7-2 and TRBJ2-7; TRBD2 might be the D (5 bases). The V gene lost 2 bases and the J gene lost 3 bases, with 5 bases spanning the gap. This CDR3 comprises 12 residues. Germline CDR1 and CDR2: SGHTA and FQGNSA. CDR3 nucleotides: TGTGCCAGCAGCTTACGGGGCTACGAGCAGTACGTC. Translating gives CASSLRGYEQYV.

This clonotype came up many times. The chain couples TRBV10-3 to TRBJ2-5; weak D call: TRBD1 (5 bases). This CDR3 contains 13 residues. Germline V gene sequence: CDR1 ENHRY, CDR2 SYGVKD. V was trimmed by 3 bases and J by 1 base, leaving 6 bases between them. The CDR3 sequence is CAISETGQETQYF. CDR3 DNA sequence: TGTGCCATCAGTGAAACAGGCCAAGAGACCCAGTACTTC.

The chain has TRBV7-9 and TRBJ2-2; no definite D call. In germline, CDR1 is SEHNR, CDR2 FQNEAQ (reference sequence). This CDR3 has 14 residues. Trimming shortened V by 5 bases and J by 4 bases, and 11 bases separated the two germline ends. The chain's CDR3 is CASSPPLRTGELFF. CDR3 coding DNA: TGTGCCAGCAGCCCACCCTTGCGCACCGGGGAGCTGTTTTTT.

This clonotype was picked up many times. This chain uses TRBV7-3 with TRBJ2-3, with D tentatively TRBD1 (6 bases). The CDR3 spans 16 residues. V was trimmed by 1 base and J by 4 bases, leaving 15 bases between them. Germline V gene data show CDR1 as SGHTA and CDR2 as FQGTGA. In DNA form, the CDR3 reads TGTGCCAGCAGCTTAAAGGACAGAGATTTACCAGATACGCAGTATTTT. It yields the protein CASSLKDRDLPDTQYF.

In this sample, this clonotype turned up a few times. This chain joins TRBV27 and TRBJ2-2; TRBD2 aligns across 12 bases. This CDR3 is 16 amino acids long. Per germline, CDR1 MNHEY and CDR2 SMNVEV (reference sequence). The J segment lost 2 bases and the V segment lost 8 bases, leaving 6 bases of the junction unmatched. The CDR3 is CASARTSGVNTGELFF. CDR3 nucleotide sequence: TGTGCCAGCGCCCGGACTAGCGGGGTAAACACCGGGGAGCTGTTTTTT.

The CDR3 DNA follows: TGTGCCAGCAGTCACTTCCAGCGGACCTCGGGCGAGCAGTACTTC. Protein sequence: CASSHFQRTSGEQYF. V usage is TRBV6-5 and J usage is TRBJ2-7, with D tentatively TRBD2 (5 bases). The CDR3 length is 15 residues. Germline values: CDR1 MNHEY, CDR2 SVGAGI. Trimming shortened V by 5 bases and J by 6 bases, and 20 bases separated the two germline ends.

This clonotype has at least ten counts. The chain carries TRBV29-1 and TRBJ2-5; TRBD2 agrees at 14 bases. V was pared by 7 bases and J by 0 bases, with 10 bases of the junction left unmatched. This CDR3 is 17 amino acids long. Germline values: CDR1 SQVTM, CDR2 ANQGSEA. The CDR3 region has the DNA TGCAGCGCTACCGGGACTAGCGGGAGTCGAGACCAAGAGACCCAGTACTTC. Translated, it gives CSATGTSGSRDQETQYF. The full variable domain, rest sourced from reference TRBV29-1 and TRBJ2-5, is SAVISQKPSRDICQRGTSLTIQCQVDSQVTMMFWYRQQPGQSLTLIATANQGSEATYESGFVIDKFPISRPNLTFSTLTVSNMSPEDSSIYLCSATGTSGSRDQETQYFGPGTRLLVL.

J is TRBJ2-3 and V is TRBV18, with D perhaps being TRBD1 or TRBD2 (5 bases each). Trimming pared 6 bases from V and 1 base from J, leaving 14 bases between. CDR3 size: 15 residues. From germline, CDR1 is KGHSH and CDR2 LQKENI. CDR3 in DNA: TGTGCCAGCTCCCTGACATGGGACGGCACAGATACGCAGTATTTT. As protein: CASSLTWDGTDTQYF.

This clonotype was recorded at least ten times. The rearrangement uses TRBV6-6 and TRBJ1-4; no firm D call. There are 14 residues in the CDR3. V was clipped by 4 bases and J by 4 bases, with 10 bases between them. Germline-derived CDR1 and CDR2 are MNHNY and SVGAGI (reference sequence). CDR3 DNA sequence: TGTGCCAGCAGTTCAGCGGACTTTAATGAAAAACTGTTTTTT. Amino acid sequence: CASSSADFNEKLFF.

The rearrangement links TRBV6-1 to TRBJ1-2; 7 nucleotides line up with TRBD1. Germline lookup yields CDR1 MNHNS and CDR2 SASEGT. Germline trimming cut 6 bases from V and 2 bases from J; bases unmatched to any gene: 9. The CDR3 extends over 15 amino acids. The CDR3, as DNA: TGTGCCAGCAGAACCCCCGGGACAGAAAACTATGGCTACACCTTC. Protein: CASRTPGTENYGYTF.

This chain links TRBV27 with TRBJ2-4; D unclear. CDR1 and CDR2 from the germline V gene are MNHEY and SMNVEV (reference sequence). The CDR3 contains 14 residues. V gave up 5 bases and J gave up 0 bases, with 8 bases separating them. In nucleotides, the CDR3 is TGTGCCAGCAGTCCCGACTTAGCCAAAAACATTCAGTACTTC. Translation: CASSPDLAKNIQYF.

This chain uses TRBV10-2 with TRBJ1-5; a possible D gene is TRBD1 (5 bases). Germline V lookup: CDR1 WSHSY, CDR2 SAAADI. The CDR3 covers 14 residues. Trimming took off 7 bases at V and 4 bases at J, with 14 bases between the two ends. The CDR3, as DNA: TGCGCCAGCAAGAAGGAGGGGCCGAATCAGCCCCAGCATTTT. Residues: CASKKEGPNQPQHF.

This sequence joins TRBV23-1 and TRBJ2-5; D remains ambiguous. TRBV23-1 carries the ORF label, with uncertain function. CDR3 length equals 17 residues. The V gene lost 0 bases and the J gene lost 1 base, with 15 bases spanning the gap. CDR3 coding DNA: TGCGCCAGCAGTCAATCGGGGAAGGCCGAGCCCCAAGAGACCCAGTACTTC. Translation: CASSQSGKAEPQETQYF.

This clonotype occurred many times. The gene calls are TRBV10-1 and TRBJ2-3; TRBD1 might be the D (5 bases). CDR3 length: 13 residues. With 0 bases removed from V and 6 bases from J, the gap between germline ends came to 7 bases. The germline gives CDR1 WNHNN, CDR2 SYGVQD (reference sequence). The CDR3 is CASSESGADTQYF. DNA for the CDR3: TGCGCCAGCAGTGAGTCAGGGGCGGATACGCAGTATTTT.

There are many counts of this clonotype. The chain employs TRBV12-3 or TRBV12-4 and TRBJ1-2; D is ambiguous. V was shortened by 3 bases and J by 2 bases, with 7 bases between the two germline ends. The CDR3 consists of 13 residues. The CDR3 sequence is CASSFAENYGYTF. The DNA for the CDR3 is TGTGCCAGCAGTTTCGCAGAGAACTATGGCTACACCTTC.

The chain is built from TRBV10-3 and TRBJ2-5; weak D call: TRBD2 (6 bases). V was clipped by 8 bases and J by 2 bases, with 15 bases between them. The germline gives CDR1 ENHRY, CDR2 SYGVKD. The CDR3 is made up of 14 amino acids. The CDR3 region has the DNA TGTGCCATCGCCGCGACTAGGTGGCAAGAGACCCAGTACTTC. Translating gives CAIAATRWQETQYF.

This clonotype was recorded at least ten times. As DNA, the CDR3 is TGTGCCAGCAGCAAACTAGCGGGGATAGACAATGAGCAGTTCTTC. It yields the protein CASSKLAGIDNEQFF. This rearrangement joins TRBV12-3 or TRBV12-4 to TRBJ2-1; TRBD2 aligns across 10 bases. After removal of 6 bases from V and 5 bases from J, the junction contained 7 bases not matched to a gene. The CDR3 runs to 15 residues.

This clonotype was observed many times. The chain carries TRBV29-1 and TRBJ2-5, with D tentatively TRBD2 (5 bases). V lost 4 bases and J 5 bases, leaving 14 bases between the germline ends. CDR1 SQVTM and CDR2 ANQGSEA come from the germline V gene. The CDR3 runs 13 residues. The CDR3 nucleotides are TGCAGCGTTGGTTTTCCTAGCTGGGAGACCCAGTACTTC. It yields the protein CSVGFPSWETQYF. The entire variable domain, with the rest obtained from reference TRBV29-1 and TRBJ2-5, is as follows: SAVISQKPSRDICQRGTSLTIQCQVDSQVTMMFWYRQQPGQSLTLIATANQGSEATYESGFVIDKFPISRPNLTFSTLTVSNMSPEDSSIYLCSVGFPSWETQYFGPGTRLLVL.